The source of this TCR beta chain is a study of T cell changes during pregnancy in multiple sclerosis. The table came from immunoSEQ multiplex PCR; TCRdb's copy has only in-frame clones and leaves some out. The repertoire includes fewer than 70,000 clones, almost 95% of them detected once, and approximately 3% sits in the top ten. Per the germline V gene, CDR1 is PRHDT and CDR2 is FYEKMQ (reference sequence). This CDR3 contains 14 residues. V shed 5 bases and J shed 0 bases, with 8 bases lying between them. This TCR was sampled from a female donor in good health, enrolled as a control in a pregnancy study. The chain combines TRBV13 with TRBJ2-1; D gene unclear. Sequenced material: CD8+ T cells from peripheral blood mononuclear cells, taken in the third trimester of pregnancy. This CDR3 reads CASSRESSYNEQFF. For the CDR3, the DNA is TGTGCCAGCAGCCGCGAAAGCTCCTACAATGAGCAGTTCTTC. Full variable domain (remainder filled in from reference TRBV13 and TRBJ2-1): AAGVIQSPRHLIKEKRETATLKCYPIPRHDTVYWYQQGPGQDPQFLISFYEKMQSDKGSIPDRFSAQQFSDYHSELNMSSLELGDSALYFCASSRESSYNEQFFGPGTRLTVL.